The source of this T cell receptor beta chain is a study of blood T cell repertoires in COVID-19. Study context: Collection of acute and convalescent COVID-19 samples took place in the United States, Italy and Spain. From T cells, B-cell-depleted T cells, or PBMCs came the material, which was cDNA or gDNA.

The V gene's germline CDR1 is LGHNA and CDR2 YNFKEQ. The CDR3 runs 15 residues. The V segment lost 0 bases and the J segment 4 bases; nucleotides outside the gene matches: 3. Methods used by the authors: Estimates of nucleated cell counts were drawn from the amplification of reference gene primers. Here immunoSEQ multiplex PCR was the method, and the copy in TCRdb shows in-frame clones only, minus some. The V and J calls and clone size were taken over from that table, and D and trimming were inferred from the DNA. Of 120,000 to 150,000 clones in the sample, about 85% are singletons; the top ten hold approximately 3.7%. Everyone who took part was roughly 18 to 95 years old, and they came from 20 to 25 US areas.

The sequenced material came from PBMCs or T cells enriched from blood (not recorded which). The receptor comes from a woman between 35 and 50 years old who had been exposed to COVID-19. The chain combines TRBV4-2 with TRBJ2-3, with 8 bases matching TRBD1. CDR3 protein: CASSQEGQGADTQYF. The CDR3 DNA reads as TGTGCCAGCAGCCAAGAAGGACAGGGCGCAGATACGCAGTATTTT.